This T cell receptor (beta chain) appears in the sequencing data of a study of blood T cell repertoires in COVID-19. Study-level background: Sample material is recorded as cDNA or gDNA derived from T cells, B-cell-depleted T cells, or PBMCs.

Seattle patients were enrolled during active infection and followed longitudinally. Germline values: CDR1 MNHEY, CDR2 SVGAGI. The CDR3 extends over 13 amino acids. V was trimmed by 5 bases and J by 4 bases, leaving 11 bases between them. The protocol was immunoSEQ multiplex PCR, while the TCRdb copy is restricted to in-frame clones and leaves out a portion. Of fewer than 200,000 clones in the sample, 85% to 90% are singletons; the top ten hold roughly an eighth. V gene TRBV6-5 combines with J gene TRBJ1-2; tentatively, D is TRBD1 (6 bases). Material: peripheral blood. The source is a woman in her 70s with COVID-19, enrolled during active disease. The CDR3 coding sequence is TGTGCCAGCAGTACAGGGAATTTCTATGGCTACACCTTC. Encoded protein: CASSTGNFYGYTF.